These 30 T cell receptor beta chains were all obtained from the same sample, sequenced in a study of CD8 T cell repertoires and HIV-1 epitope variants. Produced via immunoSEQ multiplex PCR; TCRdb's table is partial and in-frame only. The data contain about 7,000 clones, 55% to 80% of them singletons. These receptors have no identified antigens. Sequencing input: cultured CD8+ T cells derived from PBMCs. Receptors were obtained from a male donor with HIV.

CDR3 amino acids: CASSYSGSRSYEQYF. The CDR3 region has the DNA TGTGCCAGCAGTTATTCCGGCTCCCGTTCCTACGAGCAGTACTTC. The rearrangement uses TRBV6-5 and TRBJ2-7; no reliable D call. The CDR3 covers 15 residues. Germline V gives CDR1 MNHEY, CDR2 SVGAGI. V gave up 3 bases and J gave up 1 base, with 13 bases separating them.

This chain joins TRBV19 and TRBJ2-7, with TRBD2 matching over 7 bases. The junction had 4 bases not matched to a gene; V was cut back by 5 bases and J by 3 bases. CDR1 is LNHDA and CDR2 is SQIVND in the germline V gene (reference sequence). This CDR3 has 13 amino acids. The DNA of the CDR3 is TGTGCCAGTAGTTGGGGCGGGAGCTACGAGCAGTACTTC. Its translation: CASSWGGSYEQYF.

CDR3 in amino acids: CASSEWGNTEAFF. As DNA, the CDR3 is TGCGCCAGCAGTGAGTGGGGGAACACTGAAGCTTTCTTT. This rearrangement joins TRBV10-2 to TRBJ1-1; D gene unclear. V lost 1 base to trimming and J lost 1 base, with 4 bases between them. Germline V gene sequence: CDR1 WSHSY, CDR2 SAAADI. The CDR3 totals 13 residues.

This clone was picked up a small number of times. The V gene is TRBV4-1, the J gene TRBJ2-7; tentatively, D is TRBD1 (5 bases). This CDR3 has 13 amino acids. V lost 1 base, J lost 4 bases, and 8 bases lay in between. The germline V gene encodes CDR1 MGHRA and CDR2 YSYEKL. The CDR3 nucleotides read TGCGCCAGCAGCCAAGGGGCAGGGTACGAGCAGTACTTC. It codes for CASSQGAGYEQYF.

This chain links TRBV28 with TRBJ1-1, with D tentatively TRBD1 (6 bases). Germline CDR1 and CDR2: MDHEN and SYDVKM. The ends were cut back, 7 bases at V and 0 bases at J, with 9 bases in the middle. The CDR3 covers 13 residues. The CDR3 DNA follows: TGTGCCAGCACAGGACAGATGAACACTGAAGCTTTCTTT. Protein sequence: CASTGQMNTEAFF.

Only a few counts were recorded for this clone. The genes are TRBV6-4 and TRBJ2-1, with 8 bases matching TRBD2. CDR1 MRHNA and CDR2 SNTAGT come from the germline V gene. There are 16 residues in the CDR3. Unmatched junction bases numbered 8, after V lost 2 bases and J lost 5 bases. CDR3 loop: CASSDASGRGDNEQFF. CDR3 coding DNA: TGTGCCAGCAGTGACGCCAGCGGGAGAGGGGACAATGAGCAGTTCTTC.

This clone was detected a few times. The chain uses TRBV2 and TRBJ2-3; TRBD1 aligns across 7 bases. Germline V gene lookup returns CDR1 SNHLY and CDR2 FYNNEI. The CDR3 runs to 15 residues. Trimming removed 6 bases from V and 0 bases from J; junction bases left unmatched: 6. CDR3 nucleotide sequence: TGTGCCAGCAGAGGTGGACAGGTTAGCACAGATACGCAGTATTTT. It translates to CASRGGQVSTDTQYF.

The genes are TRBV9 and TRBJ1-2, with D uncertain. Germline V gene lookup returns CDR1 SGDLS and CDR2 YYNGEE. The CDR3 runs to 16 residues. V gave up 4 bases and J gave up 0 bases, with 16 bases separating them. CDR3 DNA: TGTGCCAGCAGCCCGGGAGCCTACGGCTCTAACTATGGCTACACCTTC. As protein: CASSPGAYGSNYGYTF.

This clone was seen only once. The genes are TRBV28 and TRBJ1-1; D gene uncertain. The CDR3 is 13 amino acids. Trimming shortened V by 1 base and J by 1 base, and 4 bases separated the two germline ends. Germline V CDR1 and CDR2: MDHEN, SYDVKM. CDR3 coding DNA: TGTGCCAGCAGTTTATCGGAGAACACTGAAGCTTTCTTT. Translated: CASSLSENTEAFF.

The chain combines TRBV18 with TRBJ2-7; 8 bases fit TRBD2. V lost 0 bases, J lost 5 bases, and 6 bases stayed unmatched. The CDR3 is 15 residues long. In germline, CDR1 is KGHSH, CDR2 LQKENI. The CDR3 region has the DNA TGTGCCAGCTCACCACCCGGGGGGGAGGGCGACGAGCAGTACTTC. Translating gives CASSPPGGEGDEQYF.

This chain connects TRBV5-4 to TRBJ2-7; TRBD1 matches at 8 bases. Germline V lookup: CDR1 SGHNT, CDR2 YYREEE (reference sequence). V lost 7 bases and J lost 3; bases outside the gene matches: 12. This CDR3 has 15 residues. The CDR3 is CASGNPGTGFYEQYF. DNA for the CDR3: TGTGCCAGCGGCAACCCCGGGACAGGCTTCTACGAGCAGTACTTC. The full variable domain, rest sourced from reference TRBV5-4 and TRBJ2-7, is ETGVTQSPTHLIKTRGQQVTLRCSSQSGHNTVSWYQQALGQGPQFIFQYYREEENGRGNFPPRFSGLQFPNYSSELNVNALELDDSALYLCASGNPGTGFYEQYFGPGTRLTVT.

In its sample, this clone was seen a few times. V gene TRBV10-3 combines with J gene TRBJ2-7; perhaps TRBD1 as D (6 bases). CDR3 length equals 15 residues. Germline loops: CDR1 ENHRY, CDR2 SYGVKD. Trimming cost V 2 bases and J 4 bases, with 15 bases left between them. CDR3 protein: CAISERLDRIYEQYF. The DNA of the CDR3 is TGTGCCATCAGTGAGCGGTTGGACAGAATTTACGAGCAGTACTTC.

The chain recombines TRBV5-4 with TRBJ1-2; D is uncertain. Germline V gene lookup returns CDR1 SGHNT and CDR2 YYREEE (reference sequence). CDR3 length: 15 amino acids. The ends were cut back, 0 bases at V and 6 bases at J, with 15 bases in the middle. Here the CDR3 DNA reads TGTGCCAGCAGCTTGGGCATTGACTGGACGAATGGCTACACCTTC. It is translated as CASSLGIDWTNGYTF.

This clone has more than one count but fewer than ten. This rearrangement joins TRBV28 to TRBJ2-3; 8 bases align to TRBD2. From germline, CDR1 is MDHEN and CDR2 SYDVKM. CDR3 length: 17 residues. V lost 3 bases and J lost 2; bases outside the gene matches: 10. The CDR3 reads CASSLGLAGPITDTQYF. Written as DNA, the CDR3 is TGTGCCAGCAGTTTGGGTCTAGCGGGCCCGATCACAGATACGCAGTATTTT. Looking up the rest from reference TRBV28 and TRBJ2-3 gives the full variable domain: DVKVTQSSRYLVKRTGEKVFLECVQDMDHENMFWYRQDPGLGLRLIYFSYDVKMKEKGDIPEGYSVSREKKERFSLILESASTNQTSMYLCASSLGLAGPITDTQYFGPGTRLTVL.

The chain combines TRBV5-6 with TRBJ1-2; no definite D call. V gave up 4 bases and J gave up 4 bases, with 11 bases separating them. The CDR3 runs to 13 residues. Germline V CDR1 and CDR2: SGHDT, YYEEEE. CDR3 coding DNA: TGTGCCAGCAGCGAAGGGCCTCTCTATGGCTACACCTTC. It codes for CASSEGPLYGYTF.

Turning to this clone: At one of its ends the junction is not consistent with the germline gene, which may arise from a read error. This rearrangement joins TRBV7-2 to TRBJ2-3; D unclear. The length of the CDR3 is 16 residues. The V gene's germline CDR1 is SGHTA and CDR2 FQGNSA. The CDR3 is CASSQDRPSRADTQYF. As DNA, the CDR3 is TGCGCCAGCAGCCAAGACCGGCCCAGTAGGGCGGATACGCAGTATTTT.

This clone was found once. V gene TRBV5-4 combines with J gene TRBJ1-1; 9 bases map to TRBD1. Losses at the gene ends were 5 bases for V and 3 bases for J; bases not matched to a gene: 2. The germline gives CDR1 SGHNT, CDR2 YYREEE (reference sequence). The length of the CDR3 is 13 residues. The CDR3 sequence: CASSRTGDTEAFF. The CDR3 coding sequence is TGTGCCAGCAGTCGGACAGGGGACACTGAAGCTTTCTTT.

Within the sample, this clone is medium-sized. This rearrangement joins TRBV5-5 to TRBJ1-1; 9 positions match TRBD1. Germline trimming cut 5 bases from V and 3 bases from J; bases unmatched to any gene: 2. CDR3 length equals 13 residues. Germline lookup yields CDR1 SGHKS and CDR2 YYEKEE (reference sequence). DNA for the CDR3: TGTGCCAGCAGTCGGACAGGGGACACTGAAGCTTTCTTT. Translated, it gives CASSRTGDTEAFF. Full variable domain (rest looked up from reference TRBV5-5 and TRBJ1-1): DAGVTQSPTHLIKTRGQQVTLRCSPISGHKSVSWYQQVLGQGPQFIFQYYEKEERGRGNFPDRFSARQFPNYSSELNVNALLLGDSALYLCASSRTGDTEAFFGQGTRLTVV.

The chain has TRBV12-2 and TRBJ2-7; TRBD2, the D gene given by the table, was not confirmed from the DNA. TRBV12-2 is classified as a pseudogene. The CDR3 length is 14 residues. The CDR3 protein is CASSPRGVLDEQYF. DNA for the CDR3: TGTGCCAGCAGCCCCAGAGGTGTCTTGGACGAGCAGTACTTC.

The rearrangement links TRBV6-4 to TRBJ2-1; 12 bases map to TRBD2. J was trimmed by 8 bases and V by 4 bases; bases with no gene match: 6. Germline V gene lookup returns CDR1 MRHNA and CDR2 SNTAGT. The length of the CDR3 is 15 residues. The CDR3 DNA reads TGTGCCAGCAGTGCCCTAGCGGGGGGGCTATATGAGCAGTTCTTC. Translating it yields CASSALAGGLYEQFF.

The genes are TRBV9 and TRBJ2-7; a weak D match, TRBD1 (6 bases). Germline lookup yields CDR1 SGDLS and CDR2 YYNGEE. Trimming took off 4 bases at V and 4 bases at J, with 15 bases between the two ends. The CDR3 is 14 residues long. This CDR3 reads CASSLRDNLYEQYF. For the CDR3, the DNA is TGTGCCAGCAGCCTCCGGGACAACCTATACGAGCAGTACTTC.

For this clone: One end of the junction does not line up with germline, which may come from a read error. The chain uses TRBV7-9 and TRBJ1-1; D possibly corresponds to TRBD1 (5 bases). The CDR3 extends over 16 amino acids. Germline assignment: CDR1 SEHNR and CDR2 FQNEAQ (reference sequence). The CDR3 DNA is TGCGCCAGCAGCCAAGATGTTGGGCAGGGGAACACTGAAGCTTTCTTT. Amino acid sequence: CASSQDVGQGNTEAFF.

The V call is TRBV28, the J call TRBJ1-4, with a weak D call TRBD1 (6 bases). V was shortened by 6 bases and J by 8 bases, with 13 bases between the two germline ends. Germline V gene data show CDR1 as MDHEN and CDR2 as SYDVKM. CDR3 length: 13 amino acids. CDR3 protein: CASSPSGGEKLFF. CDR3 bases: TGTGCCAGCAGCCCTTCCGGGGGCGAAAAACTGTTTTTT.

The rearrangement links TRBV19 to TRBJ2-7; D unclear. Looked up from germline, CDR1 is LNHDA and CDR2 is SQIVND (reference sequence). The CDR3 sequence is 13 residues long. V lost 5 bases and J lost 4, with 12 bases in between. CDR3: CASSPQVWYEQYF. The DNA for the CDR3 is TGTGCCAGTAGTCCCCAGGTCTGGTACGAGCAGTACTTC.

This chain uses TRBV5-1 with TRBJ1-6; no reliable D call. The germline CDR1 and CDR2 sequences are SGHRS and YFSETQ. Trimming stripped 5 bases from V and 14 bases from J, with 20 bases between. This CDR3 is 14 amino acids long. The CDR3 protein is CASSSERGGLALHF. DNA for the CDR3: TGCGCCAGCAGTTCTGAACGGGGAGGGTTGGCCCTCCACTTT.

This clone has a handful of counts. At one of its ends the junction is not consistent with the germline gene, which may arise from a read error. The chain employs TRBV5-1 and TRBJ1-2, with 7 bases lining up with TRBD1. This CDR3 is built from 13 residues. Looked up from germline, CDR1 is SGHRS and CDR2 is YFSETQ. The CDR3 region is CASTLDRPYGYTF. The CDR3 DNA is TGCGCCAGCACCTTGGACAGGCCGTATGGCTACACCTTC.

This clone was picked up a small number of times. V usage is TRBV2 and J usage is TRBJ1-1; weak D call: TRBD1 (5 bases). The germline V gene has CDR1 SNHLY and CDR2 FYNNEI. Trimming left V 5 bases short and J 2 bases short, with 12 bases between. The CDR3 is 14 residues long. The CDR3 DNA is TGTGCCAGCAGTCAGGGTAGGATCAACACTGAAGCTTTCTTT. As protein: CASSQGRINTEAFF.

V gene TRBV19 combines with J gene TRBJ1-5; 10 bases are a match to TRBD1. This CDR3 is 15 amino acids long. Germline V gene sequence: CDR1 LNHDA, CDR2 SQIVND (reference sequence). Losses at the gene ends were 5 bases for V and 4 bases for J; bases not matched to a gene: 5. The CDR3 loop reads CASSFGDRGNQPQHF. The CDR3, as DNA: TGTGCCAGTAGTTTCGGGGACAGGGGAAATCAGCCCCAGCATTTT.

J is TRBJ2-5 and V is TRBV11-2; 8 bases are a match to TRBD2. CDR1 is SGHAT, CDR2 FQNNGV, per germline. The J segment lost 3 bases and the V segment lost 5 bases, leaving 8 bases of the junction unmatched. This CDR3 is 15 amino acids long. In DNA form, the CDR3 reads TGTGCCAGCAGCCAAGGCGGAGCGGGGGAAGAGACCCAGTACTTC. Its protein is CASSQGGAGEETQYF.

This sequence joins TRBV13 and TRBJ2-2; D gene unclear. The V end was cut by 0 bases, the J end by 4 bases, with 12 bases between. CDR1 and CDR2 (germline): PRHDT, FYEKMQ (reference sequence). CDR3 size: 16 residues. The CDR3 bases are TGTGCCAGCAGCTTAGGGTTGCTAGAGGCCACCGGGGAGCTGTTTTTT. Its protein is CASSLGLLEATGELFF.